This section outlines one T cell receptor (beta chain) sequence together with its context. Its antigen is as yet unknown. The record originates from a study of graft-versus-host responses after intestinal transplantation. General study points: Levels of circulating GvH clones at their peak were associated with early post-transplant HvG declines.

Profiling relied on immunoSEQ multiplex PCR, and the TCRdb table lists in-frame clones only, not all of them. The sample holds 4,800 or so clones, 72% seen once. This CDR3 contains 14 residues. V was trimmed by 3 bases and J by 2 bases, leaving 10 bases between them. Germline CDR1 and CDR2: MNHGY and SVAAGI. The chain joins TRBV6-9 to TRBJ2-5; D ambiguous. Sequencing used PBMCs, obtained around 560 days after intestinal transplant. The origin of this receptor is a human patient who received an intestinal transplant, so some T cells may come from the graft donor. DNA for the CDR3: TGTGCCAGCAGTTACAACCCCCGGCAAGAGACCCAGTACTTC. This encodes CASSYNPRQETQYF.